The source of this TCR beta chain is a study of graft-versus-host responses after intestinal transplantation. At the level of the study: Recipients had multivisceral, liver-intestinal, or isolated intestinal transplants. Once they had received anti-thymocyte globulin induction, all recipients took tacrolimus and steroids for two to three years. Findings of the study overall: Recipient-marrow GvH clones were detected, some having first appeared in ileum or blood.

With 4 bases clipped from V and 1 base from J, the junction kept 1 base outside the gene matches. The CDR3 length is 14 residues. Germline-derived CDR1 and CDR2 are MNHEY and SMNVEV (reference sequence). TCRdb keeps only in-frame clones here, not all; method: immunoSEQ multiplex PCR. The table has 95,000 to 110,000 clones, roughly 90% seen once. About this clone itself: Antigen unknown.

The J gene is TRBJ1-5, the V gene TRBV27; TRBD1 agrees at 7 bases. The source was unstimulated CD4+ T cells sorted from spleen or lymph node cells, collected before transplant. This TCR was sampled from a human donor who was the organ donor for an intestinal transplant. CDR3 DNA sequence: TGTGCCAGCAGTTACAGGGGCAGCAATCAGCCCCAGCATTTT. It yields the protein CASSYRGSNQPQHF.